This T cell receptor (beta chain) was sequenced for a study of Ad26.COV2.S vaccination and SARS-CoV-2 variants. Notes on the study in general: A substantial breadth of spike-specific CD8+ and CD4+ T cell responses after vaccination has been reported. Assessments of TCR breadth and depth may have underestimated the total T cell responses.

TCRdb's copy holds only in-frame clones and misses some; the assay was immunoSEQ multiplex PCR. The data contain about 250,000 clones, approximately 90% of them seen just once; the ten biggest clones take up 2.9%. The CDR3 runs 17 residues. In germline, CDR1 is SGHTA, CDR2 FQGNSA. The V segment lost 4 bases and the J segment 0 bases; nucleotides outside the gene matches: 9. Points on this clone: Its antigen is unknown.

Treatment in this sample: 15 to 20 received Ad26.COV2.S at low or high dose, single or two shots; several received placebo; per-sample allocation not given. Sampling was performed 63 days after the first vaccine or placebo injection. It was Wuhan-strain SARS-CoV-2 spike that the Ad26 vaccine vector expressed. This specimen consisted of peripheral blood, obtained in a trial of Ad26.COV2.S vaccine versus placebo. This chain uses TRBV7-2 with TRBJ2-1; 7 bases are shared with TRBD1. The sequence came from a person between 18 and 59 years old who received the Ad26.COV2.S COVID-19 vaccine or a placebo. The CDR3 protein is CASSSLSGQYSYNEQFF. CDR3 bases: TGTGCCAGCAGCTCGTTATCGGGACAGTACTCCTACAATGAGCAGTTCTTC.